This T cell receptor beta chain was recorded in a study of cytomegalovirus exposure and HLA in healthy donors. In the PCR, 60 Vbeta and 13 Jbeta primers were used. Profiling relied on immunoSEQ multiplex PCR, and the TCRdb table lists in-frame clones only, not all of them. This table has 80,000 to 100,000 clones, roughly 81% appearing once. The CDR3 totals 15 residues. Losses at the gene ends were 4 bases for V and 5 bases for J; bases not matched to a gene: 9. Germline V gene data show CDR1 as SGHTS and CDR2 as YDEGEE. Donors were nominally healthy when sampled, though unrecorded immune exposures were likely.

Sequencing was done on a sample of PBMCs. This TCR was recovered from a man in his forties or fifties in good health and CMV-seronegative. The chain uses TRBV5-8 and TRBJ1-5, with 7 positions matching TRBD1. This CDR3 is CASSQGQRGDQPQHF. The CDR3 DNA follows: TGTGCCAGCAGCCAGGGACAGCGCGGCGATCAGCCCCAGCATTTT.